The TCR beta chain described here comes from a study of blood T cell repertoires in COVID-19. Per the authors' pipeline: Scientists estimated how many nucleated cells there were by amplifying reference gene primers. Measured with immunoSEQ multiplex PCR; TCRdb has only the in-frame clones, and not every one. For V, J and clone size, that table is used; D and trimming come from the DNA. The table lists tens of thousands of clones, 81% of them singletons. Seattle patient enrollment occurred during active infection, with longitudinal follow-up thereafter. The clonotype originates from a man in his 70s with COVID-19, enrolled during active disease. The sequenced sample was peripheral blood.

Written as DNA, the CDR3 is TGTGCCAGCAGCGTAGATCTAGCGGGAGGCCAGGTGCAGTACTTC. It specifies CASSVDLAGGQVQYF. The V and J genes are TRBV9 and TRBJ2-7; 11 positions match TRBD2. The CDR3 sequence is 15 residues long. Germline V gene data show CDR1 as SGDLS and CDR2 as YYNGEE. J lost 9 bases, V lost 0 bases, and 8 bases had no gene match.